The clone carrying this T cell receptor beta chain was recorded once. Its antigen is currently unknown. This specimen belongs to a study of T cell responses to AZD1222 COVID-19 vaccine. General study findings and limits: Repertoires in all cases were sampled only once the peak T cell response had passed. Two AZD1222 doses significantly raised spike-specific TCR breadth and depth over controls. Spike-spanning, vaccine-associated CD4 TCRs were dominant at 160-218 and 743-854.

After removal of 9 bases from V and 7 bases from J, the junction contained 7 bases not matched to a gene. The germline V gene has CDR1 LNHDA and CDR2 SQIVND (reference sequence). The CDR3 length is 13 residues. The repertoire was sequenced with immunoSEQ multiplex PCR; TCRdb's copy has only in-frame clones and lacks some. The sample yields roughly 77,000 clones, 90% to 95% seen once. The gene calls are TRBV19 and TRBJ2-4; 9 bases map to TRBD2. The sample consisted of peripheral blood, taken on day 0 of MenACWY control vaccination. The receptor was derived from an adult in good health. CDR3 sequence: CASYGREGNIQYF. Here the CDR3 DNA reads TGTGCCAGCTACGGGCGGGAGGGGAACATTCAGTACTTC.